Included here is one T cell receptor beta chain sequence, with context. Its antigen is unidentified. With 3 bases removed from V and 1 base from J, the gap between germline ends came to 9 bases. There are 14 residues in the CDR3. Germline lookup yields CDR1 KGHSH and CDR2 LQKENI. This sample was included in a study of radiation and T cells in renal cell carcinoma. Study findings and constraints: Baseline intratumoral clonotype presence is unknown without pretreatment biopsies. From baseline, blood top tumor clonotypes peaked at 2 weeks post-radiation.

Method: immunoSEQ multiplex PCR; TCRdb's copy keeps in-frame clones and lacks some. The sample lists 150,000 or so clones, around 78% seen once, with roughly 25% in the top ten. Time point specified: baseline pretreatment blood. Treatment reported: 15 Gy SBRT to primary tumor, nephrectomy 4 weeks later. The material sequenced was blood, taken from a patient whose treatment included radiotherapy and nephrectomy. The J gene is TRBJ2-5, the V gene TRBV18; D is undetermined. This TCR came from a woman aged 50 to 60 with renal cell carcinoma. CDR3 in amino acids: CASSPSRLQETQYF. The CDR3 DNA follows: TGTGCCAGCTCACCCAGCAGGCTCCAAGAGACCCAGTACTTC.